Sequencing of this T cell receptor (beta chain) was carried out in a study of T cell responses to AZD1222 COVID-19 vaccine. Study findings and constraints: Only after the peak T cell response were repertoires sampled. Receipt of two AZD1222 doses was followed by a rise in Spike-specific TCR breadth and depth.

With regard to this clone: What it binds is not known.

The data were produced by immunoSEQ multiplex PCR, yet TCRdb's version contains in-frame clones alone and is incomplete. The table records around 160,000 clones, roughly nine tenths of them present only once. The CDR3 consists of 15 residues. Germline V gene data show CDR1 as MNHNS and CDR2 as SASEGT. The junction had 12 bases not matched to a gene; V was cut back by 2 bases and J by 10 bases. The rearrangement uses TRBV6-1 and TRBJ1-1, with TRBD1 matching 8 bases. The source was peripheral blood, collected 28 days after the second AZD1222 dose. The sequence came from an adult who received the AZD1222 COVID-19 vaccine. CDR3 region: CASSELGTGPIGAFF. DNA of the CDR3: TGTGCCAGCAGTGAATTGGGGACAGGACCGATCGGAGCTTTCTTT.